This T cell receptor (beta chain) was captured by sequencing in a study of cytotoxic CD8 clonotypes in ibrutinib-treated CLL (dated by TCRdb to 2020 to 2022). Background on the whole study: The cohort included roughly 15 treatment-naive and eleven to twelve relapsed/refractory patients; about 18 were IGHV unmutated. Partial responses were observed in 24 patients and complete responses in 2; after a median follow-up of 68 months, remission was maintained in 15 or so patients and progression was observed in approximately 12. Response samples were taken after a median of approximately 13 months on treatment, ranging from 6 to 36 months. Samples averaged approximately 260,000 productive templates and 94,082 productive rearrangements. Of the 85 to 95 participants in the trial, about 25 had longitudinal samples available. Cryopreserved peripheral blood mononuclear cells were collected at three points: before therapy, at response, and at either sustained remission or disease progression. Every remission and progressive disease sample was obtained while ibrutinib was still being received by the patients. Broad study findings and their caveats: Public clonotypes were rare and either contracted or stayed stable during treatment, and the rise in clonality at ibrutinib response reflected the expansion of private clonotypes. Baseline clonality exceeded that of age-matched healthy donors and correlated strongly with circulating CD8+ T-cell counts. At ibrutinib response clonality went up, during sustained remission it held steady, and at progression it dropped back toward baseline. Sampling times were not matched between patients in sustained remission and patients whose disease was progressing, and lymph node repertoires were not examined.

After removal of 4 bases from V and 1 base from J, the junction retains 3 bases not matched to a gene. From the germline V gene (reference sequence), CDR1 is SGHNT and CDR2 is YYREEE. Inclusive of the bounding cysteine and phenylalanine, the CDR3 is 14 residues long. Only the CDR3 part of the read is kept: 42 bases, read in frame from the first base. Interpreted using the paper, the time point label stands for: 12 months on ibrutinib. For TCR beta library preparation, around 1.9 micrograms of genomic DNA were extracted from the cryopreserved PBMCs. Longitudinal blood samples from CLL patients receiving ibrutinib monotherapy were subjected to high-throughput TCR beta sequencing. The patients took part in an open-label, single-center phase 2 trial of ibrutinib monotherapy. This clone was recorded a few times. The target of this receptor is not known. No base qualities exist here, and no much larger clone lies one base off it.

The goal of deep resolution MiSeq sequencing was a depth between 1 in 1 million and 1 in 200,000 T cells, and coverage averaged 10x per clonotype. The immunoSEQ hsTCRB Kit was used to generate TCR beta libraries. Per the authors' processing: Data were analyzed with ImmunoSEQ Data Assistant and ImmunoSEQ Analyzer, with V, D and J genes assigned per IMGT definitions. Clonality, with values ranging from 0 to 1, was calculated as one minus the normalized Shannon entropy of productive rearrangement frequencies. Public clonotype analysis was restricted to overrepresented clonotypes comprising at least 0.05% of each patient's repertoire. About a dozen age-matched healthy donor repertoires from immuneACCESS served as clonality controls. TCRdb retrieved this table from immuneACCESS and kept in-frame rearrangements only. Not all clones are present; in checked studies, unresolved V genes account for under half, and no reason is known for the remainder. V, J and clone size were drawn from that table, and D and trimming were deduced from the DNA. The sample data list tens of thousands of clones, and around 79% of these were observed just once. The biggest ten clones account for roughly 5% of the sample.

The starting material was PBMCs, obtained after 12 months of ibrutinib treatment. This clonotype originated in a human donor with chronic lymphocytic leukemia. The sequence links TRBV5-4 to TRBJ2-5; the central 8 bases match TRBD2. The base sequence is TGTGCCAGCAGCCCCGGGACTAGCCAAGAGACCCAGTACTTC. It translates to CASSPGTSQETQYF.